The next 19 T cell receptor beta chains were all read from a single sample in a study of T-cell reconstitution after alpha-beta-depleted transplantation in children. Preparation of the TCRbeta library used unique molecular identifiers. MiXCR was run by TCRdb on the PCR reads, yielding one entry per CDR3 protein. In the table there are about 980,000 distinct CDR3 sequences, about 29% of which are singletons. The specimen comprised PBMCs, mostly from graft donor cells, sampled 360 days after TCRalphabeta/CD19-depleted stem cell transplant. The receptor source for this set is a boy under two years old who had a stem cell transplant for SCID, so the T cells may come from the graft donor.

The CDR3 sequence is CASSDAGGGSTDTQYF. DNA for the CDR3: TGTGCCAGCAGCGACGCCGGCGGGGGAAGCACAGATACGCAGTATTTT. This chain links TRBV9 with TRBJ2-3, with 7 bases fitting TRBD2. V was pared by 3 bases and J by 0 bases, with 7 bases of the junction left unmatched. Per germline, CDR1 SGDLS and CDR2 YYNGEE. CDR3 length: 16 amino acids.

The chain links TRBV12-3 or TRBV12-4 to TRBJ2-1; 14 positions agree with TRBD2. The CDR3 is made up of 17 amino acids. V lost 1 base to trimming and J lost 6 bases; unmatched junction nucleotides: 5. In DNA form, the CDR3 reads TGTGCCAGCAGTTTAGTCCAGACTAGCGGGGGGGCCAATGAGCAGTTCTTC. Its translation: CASSLVQTSGGANEQFF.

The CDR3 region has the DNA TGCGCCAGCAGCTTGGGCAGAGTCGACTACGAGCAGTACTTC. This codes for CASSLGRVDYEQYF. V usage is TRBV5-1 and J usage is TRBJ2-7; D remains ambiguous. Germline CDR1 SGHRS, CDR2 YFSETQ. CDR3 length: 14 residues. With 0 bases removed from V and 3 bases from J, the gap between germline ends came to 10 bases.

This clonotype has only a few counts. The genes are TRBV5-1 and TRBJ1-2, with 7 positions matching TRBD1. The germline gives CDR1 SGHRS, CDR2 YFSETQ. The CDR3 loop spans 17 amino acids. Trimming at V came to 0 bases and at J to 0 bases, leaving 8 bases not matched to a gene. DNA of the CDR3: TGCGCCAGCAGCTTGGATCCAGGGGGAACCTCTAACTATGGCTACACCTTC. It codes for CASSLDPGGTSNYGYTF.

This rearrangement joins TRBV6-5 to TRBJ2-7; the D gene could be TRBD1 or TRBD2 (5 bases each). The CDR3 extends over 16 amino acids. Germline V lookup: CDR1 MNHEY, CDR2 SVGAGI. The ends were cut back, 3 bases at V and 5 bases at J, with 20 bases in the middle. CDR3 sequence: CASSYGPLDLGHEQYF. The CDR3 DNA follows: TGTGCCAGCAGTTATGGCCCCCTAGACTTGGGACACGAGCAGTACTTC.

This clonotype occurred many times. The chain combines TRBV9 with TRBJ2-2; D is uncertain. The germline V and J ends were trimmed by 1 base and 4 bases, with 5 bases remaining between them. The CDR3 has 13 residues. Germline V gene lookup returns CDR1 SGDLS and CDR2 YYNGEE. CDR3 nucleotide sequence: TGTGCCAGCAGCGTACTTGGCACCGGGGAGCTGTTTTTT. It is translated as CASSVLGTGELFF.

This clonotype was counted a few times. The chain has TRBV4-2 and TRBJ2-1, with 7 bases lining up with TRBD2. The CDR3 is made up of 14 amino acids. V lost 4 bases and J lost 7; bases outside the gene matches: 7. Germline V gene data show CDR1 as LGHNA and CDR2 as YNFKEQ. The CDR3 spells CASSRRGTRNEQFF. CDR3 DNA sequence: TGTGCCAGCAGCCGGCGGGGGACGCGGAATGAGCAGTTCTTC.

J is TRBJ2-3 and V is TRBV2, with D maybe TRBD1 (7 bases). Germline V lookup: CDR1 SNHLY, CDR2 FYNNEI. The CDR3 covers 16 residues. V was cut by 7 bases and J by 3 bases, with 20 bases left in between. CDR3 protein: CASNLDETGRTDTQYF. CDR3 DNA: TGTGCCAGCAATCTAGACGAGACAGGGAGGACAGATACGCAGTATTTT.

This clonotype was picked up a small number of times. The V and J genes are TRBV9 and TRBJ1-4; a weak D match, TRBD1 (5 bases). V lost 0 bases and J 5 bases, leaving 8 bases between the germline ends. This CDR3 contains 14 residues. Germline values: CDR1 SGDLS, CDR2 YYNGEE. The CDR3 reads CASSVGGLNEKLFF. The CDR3 DNA reads as TGTGCCAGCAGCGTAGGGGGGTTGAATGAAAAACTGTTTTTT.

This sequence joins TRBV5-6 and TRBJ1-2; possible D gene TRBD1, 5 bases. This CDR3 spans 16 amino acids. Germline-derived CDR1 and CDR2 are SGHDT and YYEEEE. Between the trimmed V and J ends, which lost 4 bases and 7 bases, there was a span of 23 bases. This CDR3 reads CASSRGRRGLTSGYTF. The CDR3 DNA is TGTGCCAGCAGCCGCGGACGGAGGGGACTAACTAGTGGCTACACCTTC.

The chain has TRBV20-1 and TRBJ1-2; D perhaps matches TRBD1 (5 bases). The CDR3 contains 14 residues. Germline CDR1 reads DFQATT; CDR2 reads SNEGSKA (reference sequence). Trimming took 1 base from V and 3 from J, leaving 12 bases between them. The CDR3 spells CSARGDGSYYGYTF. CDR3 DNA: TGCAGTGCTAGAGGGGACGGATCCTACTATGGCTACACCTTC.

The V gene is TRBV2, the J gene TRBJ2-7, with 7 positions matching TRBD1. Germline-derived CDR1 and CDR2 are SNHLY and FYNNEI. The CDR3 runs 13 residues. Unmatched junction bases numbered 7, after V lost 6 bases and J lost 5 bases. DNA for the CDR3: TGTGCCAGCAGAGTAGAGACAGGGAACGAGCAGTACTTC. Protein product: CASRVETGNEQYF.

The chain uses TRBV6-5 and TRBJ2-7; D is perhaps TRBD1 (5 bases). The V gene lost 0 bases and the J gene lost 3 bases, with 9 bases spanning the gap. Germline CDR1 reads MNHEY; CDR2 reads SVGAGI. The CDR3 extends over 14 amino acids. The CDR3 DNA sequence: TGTGCCAGCAGTTACTCTGGGCAGGGCTACGAGCAGTACTTC. Translation gives CASSYSGQGYEQYF.

This clonotype was observed a few times. The chain joins TRBV6-1 to TRBJ2-2, with D unresolved. The CDR3 totals 14 residues. V lost 6 bases, J lost 1 base, and 9 bases lay in between. Looked up from germline, CDR1 is MNHNS and CDR2 is SASEGT. The CDR3 region has the DNA TGTGCCAGCAGCACACCGGGGAACACCGGGGAGCTGTTTTTT. Its protein is CASSTPGNTGELFF.

This clonotype turned up a few times. V and J are TRBV12-3 or TRBV12-4 and TRBJ1-2, with 8 bases that match TRBD1. The CDR3 contains 16 residues. V lost 6 bases, J lost 4 bases, and 13 bases stayed unmatched. CDR3 in DNA: TGTGCCAGCAGGGAAGACGGGACAGGCGGACTCTATGGCTACACCTTC. Protein: CASREDGTGGLYGYTF.

The chain has TRBV4-3 and TRBJ2-4; D is unclear. V lost 0 bases and J lost 1, with 13 bases in between. Per germline, CDR1 LGHNA and CDR2 YSLEER. The CDR3 has 17 amino acids. CDR3 in amino acids: CASSQEAYGPAKNIQYF. CDR3 DNA: TGCGCCAGCAGCCAAGAAGCGTATGGCCCGGCCAAAAACATTCAGTACTTC.

The chain recombines TRBV20-1 with TRBJ1-1, with D tentatively TRBD1 (6 bases). The CDR3 runs to 12 residues. Looked up from germline, CDR1 is DFQATT and CDR2 is SNEGSKA (reference sequence). Trimming removed 5 bases at V and 1 base at J, with 8 bases between. CDR3 loop: CSAVQGNTEAFF. The CDR3 coding sequence is TGCAGTGCTGTACAGGGGAACACTGAAGCTTTCTTT.

Of note for this clonotype: The CDR3 does not close with the conserved phenylalanine or tryptophan, likely indicating a read error. V and J are TRBV4-2 and TRBJ2-3, with 12 bases matching TRBD2. The CDR3 covers 17 residues. V gave up 1 base and J gave up 2 bases; unmatched junction bases: 4. Germline V gives CDR1 LGHNA, CDR2 YNFKEQ. DNA for the CDR3: TGTGCCAGCAGCCAAGCTTCTAGCGGGGGGGACACAGATACGCAGTATGTT. As protein: CASSQASSGGDTDTQYV.

The genes are TRBV10-3 and TRBJ2-1, with D perhaps given as TRBD1 or TRBD2 (5 bases each). CDR3 length: 13 amino acids. V lost 6 bases and J 6 bases, leaving 12 bases between the germline ends. CDR1 and CDR2 from the germline V gene are ENHRY and SYGVKD. The CDR3 DNA sequence: TGTGCCATCAGGCTTGGGGGAGCCAATGAGCAGTTCTTC. It encodes CAIRLGGANEQFF.